Listed here are 16 T cell receptor beta chains from one sample, sequenced in a study of beta chain features in type 1 diabetes. TCRB transcripts that were expressed got sequenced, as all of the isolated RNA had been reverse transcribed. Sequencing used immunoSEQ multiplex PCR; TCRdb keeps in-frame clones, though not all of them. This sample has about 220,000 clones; approximately 10% occur once, and the top ten carry over 1%. The material sequenced was central memory CD4+ T cells from blood. These receptors originate from a man between 18 and 35 years old in good health.

The rearrangement joins TRBV5-1 to TRBJ2-1; tentatively, D is TRBD2 (5 bases). This CDR3 has 14 residues. V was cut by 4 bases and J by 1 base, with 9 bases left in between. Germline V gene lookup returns CDR1 SGHRS and CDR2 YFSETQ. The CDR3 loop is CASSNGESYNEQFF. The CDR3, as DNA: TGCGCCAGCAGCAACGGGGAATCCTACAATGAGCAGTTCTTC.

This sequence joins TRBV7-3 and TRBJ2-5, with a weak D call TRBD2 (6 bases). V gave up 5 bases and J gave up 4 bases, with 11 bases separating them. The CDR3 is made up of 13 amino acids. Germline CDR1 is SGHTA and CDR2 is FQGTGA. CDR3 loop: CASSILARETQYF. CDR3 DNA: TGTGCCAGCAGCATACTAGCAAGAGAGACCCAGTACTTC.

Turning to this clone: Germline is not matched at one junction end, which may reflect a read error. This chain links TRBV7-7 with TRBJ2-2; possibly TRBD2 for D (5 bases). CDR1 is SSHAT, CDR2 FNYEAQ, per germline (reference sequence). This CDR3 spans 14 amino acids. The CDR3 reads CASSLAYGTGELFF. CDR3 sequence (DNA): TGTGCTAGCAGCTTAGCGTACGGCACCGGGGAGCTGTTTTTT.

The chain joins TRBV6-6 to TRBJ2-1; TRBD2 is a possible D gene (5 bases). V was clipped by 0 bases and J by 6 bases, with 12 bases between them. This CDR3 is built from 15 residues. Looked up from germline, CDR1 is MNHNY and CDR2 is SVGAGI (reference sequence). The CDR3 sequence: CASSYSGLYSNEQFF. In DNA form, the CDR3 reads TGTGCCAGCAGTTACTCTGGACTGTACAGCAATGAGCAGTTCTTC.

This clone has a handful of counts. The identical CDR3 is also encoded by other nucleotide sequences in the sample. The rearrangement joins TRBV5-1 to TRBJ1-1; D remains unclear. The CDR3 has 13 amino acids. Trimming stripped 0 bases from V and 0 bases from J, with 3 bases between. Germline values: CDR1 SGHRS, CDR2 YFSETQ. Written as DNA, the CDR3 is TGCGCCAGCAGCTTGGAAGTGAACACTGAAGCTTTCTTT. Protein product: CASSLEVNTEAFF.

The V gene is TRBV9, the J gene TRBJ2-3; D not certain. The germline V gene has CDR1 SGDLS and CDR2 YYNGEE. V was trimmed by 0 bases and J by 6 bases, leaving 11 bases between them. CDR3 length: 14 amino acids. The CDR3 DNA reads TGTGCCAGCAGCGTAGATCCCTCTTCGGATACGCAGTATTTT. Protein sequence: CASSVDPSSDTQYF.

This clone occurred a few times. The chain recombines TRBV7-2 with TRBJ2-3; D gene unclear. CDR3 size: 13 residues. The V gene's germline CDR1 is SGHTA and CDR2 FQGNSA. Deletions cut 4 bases from V and 9 bases from J, with 14 bases between. The CDR3 coding sequence is TGTGCCAGCAGCTCGCTTGCGTATTCCACGCAGTATTTT. Translating gives CASSSLAYSTQYF.

This chain connects TRBV27 to TRBJ2-1; D not certain. The V gene lost 3 bases and the J gene lost 9 bases, with 9 bases spanning the gap. This CDR3 has 12 residues. CDR1 and CDR2 from the germline V gene are MNHEY and SMNVEV (reference sequence). The CDR3 bases are TGTGCCAGCAGTTTTGCCTGGGGTGAGCAGTTCTTC. Translated: CASSFAWGEQFF.

This clone was counted many times. The rearrangement links TRBV14 to TRBJ1-4, with D uncertain. The V and J ends lost 1 base and 3 bases respectively, with 9 bases between them. The CDR3 extends over 15 amino acids. Germline V gives CDR1 SGHDN, CDR2 FVKESK. CDR3 in amino acids: CASSQGQSSNEKLFF. Here the CDR3 DNA reads TGTGCCAGCAGCCAAGGCCAGAGCTCTAATGAAAAACTGTTTTTT.

In this sample, this clone turned up a few times. V is TRBV5-1 and J is TRBJ2-3; 8 bases are shared with TRBD2. CDR3 length: 15 amino acids. Germline-derived CDR1 and CDR2 are SGHRS and YFSETQ. Trimming removed 0 bases from V and 4 bases from J; junction bases left unmatched: 4. CDR3 sequence reads: CASSLVREVPDTQYF. The CDR3 region has the DNA TGCGCCAGCAGCTTGGTGCGGGAGGTGCCAGATACGCAGTATTTT.

The J gene is TRBJ2-5, the V gene TRBV2; D is perhaps TRBD2 (6 bases). Germline V lookup: CDR1 SNHLY, CDR2 FYNNEI. Deletions cut 2 bases from V and 7 bases from J, with 14 bases between. The CDR3 spans 14 residues. CDR3 residues: CASSEIDYGGTQYF. The CDR3 DNA reads as TGTGCCAGCAGTGAAATCGACTACGGGGGGACCCAGTACTTC.

The chain employs TRBV11-2 and TRBJ2-7; 9 bases map to TRBD1. V shed 3 bases, J shed 5 bases, and the junction held 8 bases outside the gene matches. The CDR3 extends over 15 amino acids. CDR1 SGHAT and CDR2 FQNNGV come from the germline V gene. DNA of the CDR3: TGTGCCAGCAGCTTCATGACAGGGGGGTCCCACGAGCAGTACTTC. Protein: CASSFMTGGSHEQYF.

This clone was counted a few times. V is TRBV10-3 and J is TRBJ2-7; D may be TRBD1 (5 bases). The CDR3 extends over 13 amino acids. CDR1 and CDR2 from the germline V gene are ENHRY and SYGVKD. The V and J ends lost 10 bases and 0 bases respectively, with 13 bases between them. The CDR3 DNA reads as TGTGCCACCACACAGGCGAGCTCCTACGAGCAGTACTTC. Its protein product is CATTQASSYEQYF.

This clone appeared a few times. The rearrangement links TRBV10-3 to TRBJ2-1; TRBD2 aligns across 12 bases. V shed 7 bases, J shed 6 bases, and the junction held 10 bases outside the gene matches. CDR1 and CDR2 from the germline V gene are ENHRY and SYGVKD. The CDR3 spans 16 residues. The CDR3 region has the DNA TGTGCCATCACCGGACTAGCGGGACGGATTGGCAATGAGCAGTTCTTC. Translated: CAITGLAGRIGNEQFF.

A word on this clone: The same CDR3 also results from other DNA sequences found in this sample. The rearrangement links TRBV29-1 to TRBJ2-1; TRBD1 might be the D (7 bases). In germline, CDR1 is SQVTM, CDR2 ANQGSEA. CDR3 size: 13 residues. V lost 4 bases and J 9 bases, leaving 16 bases between the germline ends. In nucleotides, the CDR3 is TGCAGCGTTGGGACAGGAGGGATGGGTGAGCAGTTCTTC. This translates into CSVGTGGMGEQFF.

This clone occurred a few times. The V and J genes are TRBV23-1 and TRBJ2-1, with D unresolved. TRBV23-1 is an ORF for which the function is uncertain. This CDR3 region has 18 residues. The V gene lost 2 bases and the J gene lost 7 bases, with 24 bases spanning the gap. CDR3 nucleotide sequence: TGCGCCAGCAGTCAAAGCTCCCCCCCGGTACCAGCGATGAATGAGCAGTTCTTC. Residues: CASSQSSPPVPAMNEQFF.